What follows are 17 T cell receptor beta chains derived from one specimen sequenced in a study of blood T cell repertoires in COVID-19. Clones were read by immunoSEQ multiplex PCR, and TCRdb kept only the in-frame ones, dropping some. The sample shows roughly 330,000 clones, 80% to 90% of them seen only once. Sequencing was carried out using PBMCs or T cells enriched from blood (not recorded which). Source of these receptors: a woman aged 25-40 years who had recovered from COVID-19.

V gene TRBV7-9 combines with J gene TRBJ2-5; D not certain. CDR1 and CDR2 from the germline V gene are SEHNR and FQNEAQ (reference sequence). V dropped 5 bases and J dropped 5 bases, with 6 bases sitting between them. The CDR3 is made up of 11 amino acids. CDR3 nucleotides: TGTGCCAGCAGCGCTGGCGAGACCCAGTACTTC. Its protein is CASSAGETQYF.

J is TRBJ1-1 and V is TRBV27; tentatively, D is TRBD1 (6 bases). The germline V and J ends were trimmed by 4 bases and 11 bases, with 17 bases remaining between them. Looked up from germline, CDR1 is MNHEY and CDR2 is SMNVEV (reference sequence). The CDR3 has 13 residues. CDR3 sequence: CASSSSQGLRAFF. CDR3 nucleotide sequence: TGTGCCAGCAGTTCCTCACAGGGCCTTAGGGCTTTCTTT.

This rearrangement joins TRBV19 to TRBJ2-1; D might be TRBD2 (5 bases). The CDR3 length is 12 residues. V lost 3 bases and J lost 6, with 6 bases in between. CDR1 and CDR2 from the germline V gene are LNHDA and SQIVND (reference sequence). CDR3 nucleotide sequence: TGTGCCAGTAGTATCGCGGGCAATGAGCAGTTCTTC. It yields the protein CASSIAGNEQFF.

Only a few counts were recorded for this clone. The V call is TRBV30, the J call TRBJ1-5, with TRBD1 identical over 8 bases. The V segment lost 4 bases and the J segment 6 bases; nucleotides outside the gene matches: 5. Germline-derived CDR1 and CDR2 are GTSNPN and SVGIG (reference sequence). CDR3 length: 13 residues. This CDR3 reads CAWTGGDGQPQHF. In DNA, the CDR3 is TGTGCCTGGACAGGGGGCGACGGTCAGCCCCAGCATTTT.

J is TRBJ2-1 and V is TRBV7-9; TRBD2 is a possible D gene (7 bases). This CDR3 has 18 residues. The V end was cut by 4 bases, the J end by 0 bases, with 19 bases between. Looked up from germline, CDR1 is SEHNR and CDR2 is FQNEAQ (reference sequence). CDR3 DNA sequence: TGTGCCAGCAGCTCATTGGGGGGGCGCCGAGGCTCCTACAATGAGCAGTTCTTC. Residues: CASSSLGGRRGSYNEQFF. Together with reference TRBV7-9 and TRBJ2-1, the CDR3 gives the full variable domain: DTGVSQNPRHKITKRGQNVTFRCDPISEHNRLYWYRQTLGQGPEFLTYFQNEAQLEKSRLLSDRFSAERPKGSFSTLEIQRTEQGDSAMYLCASSSLGGRRGSYNEQFFGPGTRLTVL.

This clone was seen a few times. The chain joins TRBV5-5 to TRBJ1-6, with 8 positions matching TRBD1. Germline V gene sequence: CDR1 SGHKS, CDR2 YYEKEE (reference sequence). Unmatched junction bases numbered 18, after V lost 3 bases and J lost 16 bases. CDR3 length: 16 amino acids. Written as DNA, the CDR3 is TGTGCCAGCAGCTCATCTTACAGGGGGAATCTGGTACCACTCCACTTT. Protein sequence: CASSSSYRGNLVPLHF.

The CDR3 DNA follows: TGTGCCAGCAGCTCCAGGGGGTTGAACGAAAAACTGTTTTTT. Amino acid sequence: CASSSRGLNEKLFF. The V call is TRBV3-1 (or the pseudogene TRBV3-2), the J call TRBJ1-4; TRBD1 agrees at 7 bases. Germline-derived CDR1 and CDR2 are LGHDT and YNNKEL (reference sequence). V lost 5 bases, J lost 8 bases, and 8 bases stayed unmatched. The CDR3 sequence is 14 residues long.

This clone occurred a few times. The J gene is TRBJ2-3, the V gene TRBV10-1; TRBD2 matches 9 bases. Germline-derived CDR1 and CDR2 are WNHNN and SYGVQD (reference sequence). This CDR3 spans 15 amino acids. V shed 5 bases, J shed 3 bases, and the junction held 6 bases outside the gene matches. CDR3 sequence reads: CASSIAGGRTDTQYF. In nucleotides, the CDR3 is TGCGCCAGCAGTATCGCGGGGGGGCGGACAGATACGCAGTATTTT.

The chain carries TRBV7-9 and TRBJ1-1; 8 bases map to TRBD1. This CDR3 spans 16 amino acids. J lost 5 bases, V lost 5 bases, and 13 bases had no gene match. CDR1 and CDR2 (germline): SEHNR, FQNEAQ (reference sequence). The CDR3 protein is CASSPGGTGRWTEAFF. In DNA, the CDR3 is TGTGCCAGCAGCCCCGGGGGGACAGGAAGGTGGACTGAAGCTTTCTTT.

The V and J genes are TRBV2 and TRBJ2-7, with 9 bases lining up with TRBD1. The CDR3 extends over 13 amino acids. Trimming took 5 bases from V and 6 from J; bases not matched to a gene: 5. Germline V gene sequence: CDR1 SNHLY, CDR2 FYNNEI. The CDR3 coding sequence is TGTGCCAGCAGTAAAGAGACAGGGGGCGAGCAGTACTTC. Its translation is CASSKETGGEQYF.

V and J are TRBV3-1 (or the pseudogene TRBV3-2) and TRBJ1-1; weak D call: TRBD1 (6 bases). Germline CDR1 and CDR2: LGHDT and YNNKEL (reference sequence). V was pared by 1 base and J by 0 bases, with 24 bases between. The CDR3 loop spans 20 amino acids. The CDR3 sequence is CASSQGTTGIRDWMNTEAFF. DNA for the CDR3: TGTGCCAGCAGCCAAGGAACAACAGGGATACGGGATTGGATGAACACTGAAGCTTTCTTT.

J is TRBJ1-6 and V is TRBV6-5; tentative D call: TRBD1 (6 bases). Trimming left V 1 base short and J 7 bases short, with 11 bases between. Germline-derived CDR1 and CDR2 are MNHEY and SVGAGI. CDR3 length: 15 residues. This CDR3 reads CASSYWRGRNSPLHF. Here the CDR3 DNA reads TGTGCCAGCAGTTACTGGCGGGGGCGGAATTCACCCCTCCACTTT.

This chain connects TRBV6-5 to TRBJ2-5, with a tentative D call TRBD2 (6 bases). Germline-derived CDR1 and CDR2 are MNHEY and SVGAGI. Between the trimmed V and J ends, which lost 4 bases and 4 bases, there was a span of 13 bases. The CDR3 consists of 14 residues. CDR3 residues: CASSSGLRRETQYF. The CDR3 nucleotides are TGTGCCAGCAGTTCGGGACTCCGGCGAGAGACCCAGTACTTC.

V gene TRBV6-1 combines with J gene TRBJ1-5; TRBD1 aligns across 7 bases. Trimming cost V 2 bases and J 7 bases; bases outside gene matches: 5. Germline CDR1 and CDR2: MNHNS and SASEGT. This CDR3 has 14 amino acids. The chain's CDR3 is CASSERGTDQPQHF. CDR3 DNA: TGTGCCAGCAGTGAACGGGGGACAGACCAGCCCCAGCATTTT.

This chain uses TRBV3-1 (or the pseudogene TRBV3-2) with TRBJ2-3; TRBD2 agrees at 8 bases. Germline lookup yields CDR1 LGHDT and CDR2 YNNKEL (reference sequence). The ends lost 1 base at V and 1 base at J; junction bases unmatched: 4. The CDR3 has 16 residues. The CDR3 protein is CASSQVSGGGTDTQYF. The CDR3 DNA follows: TGTGCCAGCAGCCAAGTGAGCGGGGGAGGCACAGATACGCAGTATTTT.

J is TRBJ1-3 and V is TRBV5-4; 7 bases line up with TRBD1. This CDR3 has 16 residues. CDR1 SGHNT and CDR2 YYREEE come from the germline V gene (reference sequence). J lost 4 bases, V lost 3 bases, and 10 bases had no gene match. The CDR3 sequence: CASSSDPGQLGNTIYF. In DNA form, the CDR3 reads TGTGCCAGCAGCTCCGATCCGGGACAGCTGGGAAACACCATATATTTT.

The chain is built from TRBV10-1 and TRBJ2-3; D might be TRBD2 (7 bases). With 6 bases removed from V and 4 bases from J, the gap between germline ends came to 14 bases. The germline V gene has CDR1 WNHNN and CDR2 SYGVQD (reference sequence). The CDR3 has 14 amino acids. CDR3 nucleotides: TGCGCCAGCAGCCCGGCGGGGGCCCCAGATACGCAGTATTTT. Its protein is CASSPAGAPDTQYF.